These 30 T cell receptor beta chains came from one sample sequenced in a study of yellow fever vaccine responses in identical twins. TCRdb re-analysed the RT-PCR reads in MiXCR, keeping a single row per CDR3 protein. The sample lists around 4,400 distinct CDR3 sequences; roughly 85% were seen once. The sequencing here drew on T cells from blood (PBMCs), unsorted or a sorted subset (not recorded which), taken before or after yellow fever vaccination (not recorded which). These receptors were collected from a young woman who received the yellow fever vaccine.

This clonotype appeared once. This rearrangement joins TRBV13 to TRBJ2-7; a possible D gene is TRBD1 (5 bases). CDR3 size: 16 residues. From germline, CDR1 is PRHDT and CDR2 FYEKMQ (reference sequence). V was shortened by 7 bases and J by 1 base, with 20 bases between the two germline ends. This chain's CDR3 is CASNQKGHPLSYEQYF. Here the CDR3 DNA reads TGTGCCAGCAATCAAAAAGGACACCCTCTTTCCTACGAGCAGTACTTC.

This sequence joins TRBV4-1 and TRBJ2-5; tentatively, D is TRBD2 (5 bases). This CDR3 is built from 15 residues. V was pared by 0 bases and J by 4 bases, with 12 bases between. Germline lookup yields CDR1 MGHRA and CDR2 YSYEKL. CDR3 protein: CASSQDRRSRETQYF. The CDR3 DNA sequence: TGCGCCAGCAGCCAAGACCGGAGGTCCCGAGAGACCCAGTACTTC.

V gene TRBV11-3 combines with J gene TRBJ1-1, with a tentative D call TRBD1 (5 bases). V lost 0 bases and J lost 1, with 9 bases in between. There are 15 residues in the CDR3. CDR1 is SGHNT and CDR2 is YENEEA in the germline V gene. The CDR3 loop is CASSLEGRPNTEAFF. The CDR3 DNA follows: TGTGCCAGCAGCTTAGAGGGACGGCCGAACACTGAAGCTTTCTTT.

DNA for the CDR3: TGTGCCAGCAGCTTGGGTGACACCTTATCCTACGAGCAGTACTTC. Translation gives CASSLGDTLSYEQYF. The rearrangement joins TRBV5-4 to TRBJ2-7, with D hard to call. Germline values: CDR1 SGHNT, CDR2 YYREEE (reference sequence). The CDR3 spans 15 residues. V shed 0 bases and J shed 1 base, with 11 bases lying between them.

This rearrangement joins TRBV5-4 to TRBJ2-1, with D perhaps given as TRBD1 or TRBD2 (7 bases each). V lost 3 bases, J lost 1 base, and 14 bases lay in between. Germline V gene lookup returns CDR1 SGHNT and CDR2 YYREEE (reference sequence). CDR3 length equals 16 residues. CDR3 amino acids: CASSWTRGPSYNEQFF. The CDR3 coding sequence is TGTGCCAGCAGCTGGACTAGGGGGCCATCCTACAATGAGCAGTTCTTC.

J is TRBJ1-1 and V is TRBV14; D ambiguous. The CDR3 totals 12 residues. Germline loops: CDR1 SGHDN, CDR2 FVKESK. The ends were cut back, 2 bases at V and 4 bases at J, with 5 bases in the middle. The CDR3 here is CASSQFGTEAFF. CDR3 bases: TGTGCCAGCAGCCAATTCGGCACTGAAGCTTTCTTT.

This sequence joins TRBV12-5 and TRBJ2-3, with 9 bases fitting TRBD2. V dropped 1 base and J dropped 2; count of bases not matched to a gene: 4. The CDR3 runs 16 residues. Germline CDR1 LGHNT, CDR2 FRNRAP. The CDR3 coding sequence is TGTGCTAGTGGTTTGGGAACTAGCGGGTCCACAGATACGCAGTATTTT. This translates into CASGLGTSGSTDTQYF.

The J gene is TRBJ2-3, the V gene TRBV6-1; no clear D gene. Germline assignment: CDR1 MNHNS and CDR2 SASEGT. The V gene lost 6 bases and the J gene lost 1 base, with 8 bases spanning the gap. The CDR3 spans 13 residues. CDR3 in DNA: TGTGCCAGCAGGCTGACGGGCACAGATACGCAGTATTTT. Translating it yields CASRLTGTDTQYF.

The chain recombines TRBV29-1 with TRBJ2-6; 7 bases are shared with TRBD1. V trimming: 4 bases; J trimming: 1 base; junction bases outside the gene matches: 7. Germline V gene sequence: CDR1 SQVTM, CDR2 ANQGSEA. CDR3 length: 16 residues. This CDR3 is CSVAGTEFSGANVLTF. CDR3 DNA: TGCAGCGTTGCCGGGACAGAGTTTTCTGGGGCCAACGTCCTGACTTTC.

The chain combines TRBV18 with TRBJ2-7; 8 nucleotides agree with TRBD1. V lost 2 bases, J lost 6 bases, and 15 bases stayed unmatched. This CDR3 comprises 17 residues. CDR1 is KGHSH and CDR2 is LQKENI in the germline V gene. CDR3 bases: TGTGCCAGCTCACCATTGAACGGACAGGGTAACTGGTTCGAGCAGTACTTC. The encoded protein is CASSPLNGQGNWFEQYF.

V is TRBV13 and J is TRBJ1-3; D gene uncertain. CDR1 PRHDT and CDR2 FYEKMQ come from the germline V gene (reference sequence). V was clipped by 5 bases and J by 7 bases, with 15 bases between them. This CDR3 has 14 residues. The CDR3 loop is CASSPEQRRNTIYF. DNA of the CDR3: TGTGCCAGCAGCCCAGAACAAAGGCGGAACACCATATATTTT.

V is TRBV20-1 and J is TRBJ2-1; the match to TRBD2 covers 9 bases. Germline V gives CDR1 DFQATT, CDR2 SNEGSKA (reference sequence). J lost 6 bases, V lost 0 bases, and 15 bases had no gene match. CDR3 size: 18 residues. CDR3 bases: TGCAGTGCTAGAGAGAGCTCCGGCCGGACTAGCGTCCGCAATGAGCAGTTCTTC. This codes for CSARESSGRTSVRNEQFF.

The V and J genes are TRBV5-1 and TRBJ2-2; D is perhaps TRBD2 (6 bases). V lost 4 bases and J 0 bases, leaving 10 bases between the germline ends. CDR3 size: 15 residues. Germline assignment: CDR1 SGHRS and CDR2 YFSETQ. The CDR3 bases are TGCGCCAGCAGCCGTACTAGCACGAACACCGGGGAGCTGTTTTTT. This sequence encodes CASSRTSTNTGELFF.

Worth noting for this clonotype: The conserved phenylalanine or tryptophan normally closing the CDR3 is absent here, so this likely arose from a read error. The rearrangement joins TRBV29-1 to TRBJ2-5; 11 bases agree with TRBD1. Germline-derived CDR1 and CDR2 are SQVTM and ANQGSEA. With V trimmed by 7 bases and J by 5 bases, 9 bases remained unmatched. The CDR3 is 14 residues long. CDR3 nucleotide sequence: TGCAGCGCTGGACAGGGGGCTGTAGTTGAGACCCAGTACTAC. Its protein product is CSAGQGAVVETQYY.

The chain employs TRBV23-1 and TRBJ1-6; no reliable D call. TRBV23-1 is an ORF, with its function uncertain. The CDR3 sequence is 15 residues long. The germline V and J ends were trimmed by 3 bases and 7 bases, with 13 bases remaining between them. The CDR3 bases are TGCGCCAGCAGTCATGAGGTTCCCCAAAATTCACCCCTCCACTTT. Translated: CASSHEVPQNSPLHF.

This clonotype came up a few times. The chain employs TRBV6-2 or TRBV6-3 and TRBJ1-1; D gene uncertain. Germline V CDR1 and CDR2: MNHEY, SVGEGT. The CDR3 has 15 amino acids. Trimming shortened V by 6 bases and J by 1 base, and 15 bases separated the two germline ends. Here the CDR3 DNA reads TGTGCCAGCAGCGCTACCCTAGACAAGAACACTGAAGCTTTCTTT. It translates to CASSATLDKNTEAFF.

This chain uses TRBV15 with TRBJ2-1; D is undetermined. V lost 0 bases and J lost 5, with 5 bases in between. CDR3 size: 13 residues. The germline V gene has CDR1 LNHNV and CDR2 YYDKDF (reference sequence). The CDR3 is CATSRDSHNEQFF. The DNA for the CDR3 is TGTGCCACCAGCAGAGACAGCCACAATGAGCAGTTCTTC. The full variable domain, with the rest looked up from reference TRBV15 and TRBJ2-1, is DAMVIQNPRYQVTQFGKPVTLSCSQTLNHNVMYWYQQKSSQAPKLLFHYYDKDFNNEADTPDNFQSRRPNTSFCFLDIRSPGLGDTAMYLCATSRDSHNEQFFGPGTRLTVL.

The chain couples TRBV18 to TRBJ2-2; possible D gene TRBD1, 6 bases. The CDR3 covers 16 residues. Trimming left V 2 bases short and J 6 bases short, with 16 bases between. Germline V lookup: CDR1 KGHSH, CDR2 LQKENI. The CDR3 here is CASSPDAKKGAGELFF. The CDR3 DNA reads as TGTGCCAGCTCACCAGATGCTAAGAAGGGGGCCGGGGAGCTGTTTTTT.

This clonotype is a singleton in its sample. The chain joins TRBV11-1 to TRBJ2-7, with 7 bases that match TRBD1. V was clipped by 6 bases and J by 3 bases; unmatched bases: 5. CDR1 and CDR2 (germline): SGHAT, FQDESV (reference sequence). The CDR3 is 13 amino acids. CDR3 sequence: CASRSGTDYEQYF. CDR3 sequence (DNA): TGTGCCAGCAGATCCGGGACAGACTACGAGCAGTACTTC. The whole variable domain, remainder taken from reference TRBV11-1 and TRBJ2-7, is EAEVAQSPRYKITEKSQAVAFWCDPISGHATLYWYRQILGQGPELLVQFQDESVVDDSQLPKDRFSAERLKGVDSTLKIQPAELGDSAMYLCASRSGTDYEQYFGPGTRLTVT.

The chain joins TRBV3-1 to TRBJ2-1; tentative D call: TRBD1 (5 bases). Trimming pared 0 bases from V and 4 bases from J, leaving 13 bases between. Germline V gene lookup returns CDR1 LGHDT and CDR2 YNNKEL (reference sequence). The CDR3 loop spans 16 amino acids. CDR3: CASSQDLRGPYNEQFF. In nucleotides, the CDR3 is TGTGCCAGCAGCCAAGATTTAAGGGGCCCGTACAATGAGCAGTTCTTC.

The CDR3 sequence is CASSQDSHKPYGYTF. Here the CDR3 DNA reads TGTGCCAGCAGCCAAGATAGTCACAAACCCTATGGCTACACCTTC. The chain combines TRBV14 with TRBJ1-2; D not certain. CDR3 size: 15 residues. Trimming took 0 bases from V and 4 from J, leaving 12 bases between them. The V gene's germline CDR1 is SGHDN and CDR2 FVKESK.

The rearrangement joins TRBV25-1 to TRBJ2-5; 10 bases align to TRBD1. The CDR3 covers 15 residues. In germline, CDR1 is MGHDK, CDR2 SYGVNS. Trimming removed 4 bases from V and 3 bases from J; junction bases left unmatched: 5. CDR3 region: CASSARTGGKETQYF. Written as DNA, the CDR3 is TGTGCCAGCAGTGCCAGGACAGGGGGAAAAGAGACCCAGTACTTC.

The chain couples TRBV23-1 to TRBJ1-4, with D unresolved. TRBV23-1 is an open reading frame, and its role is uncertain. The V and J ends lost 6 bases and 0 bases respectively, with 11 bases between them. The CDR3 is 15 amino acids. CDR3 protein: CASSPYSATNEKLFF. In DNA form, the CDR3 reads TGCGCCAGCAGCCCCTATAGCGCAACTAATGAAAAACTGTTTTTT.

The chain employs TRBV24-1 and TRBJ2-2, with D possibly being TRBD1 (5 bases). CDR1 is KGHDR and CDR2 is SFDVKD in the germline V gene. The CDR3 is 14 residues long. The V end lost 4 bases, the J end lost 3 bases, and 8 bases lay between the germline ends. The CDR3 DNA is TGTGCCACCAGTGACTCCAGGGACACCGGGGAGCTGTTTTTT. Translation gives CATSDSRDTGELFF.

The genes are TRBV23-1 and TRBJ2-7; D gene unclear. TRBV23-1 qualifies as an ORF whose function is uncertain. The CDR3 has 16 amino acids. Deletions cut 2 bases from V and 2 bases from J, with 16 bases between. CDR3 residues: CASSQRLVGIPYEQYF. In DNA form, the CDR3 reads TGCGCCAGCAGTCAACGGCTCGTGGGCATCCCCTACGAGCAGTACTTC.

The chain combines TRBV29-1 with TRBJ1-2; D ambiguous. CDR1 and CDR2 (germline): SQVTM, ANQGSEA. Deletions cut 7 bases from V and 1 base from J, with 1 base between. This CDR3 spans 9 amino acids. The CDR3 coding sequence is TGCAGCGATAACTATGGCTACACCTTC. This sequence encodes CSDNYGYTF.

CDR3 sequence (DNA): TGCGCCAGCAGCTCGCGGACAGGGAACACCGGGGAGCTGTTTTTT. Translation gives CASSSRTGNTGELFF. The genes are TRBV5-1 and TRBJ2-2; 7 nucleotides agree with TRBD1. This CDR3 has 15 amino acids. V trimming: 3 bases; J trimming: 1 base; junction bases outside the gene matches: 3. Germline V gene lookup returns CDR1 SGHRS and CDR2 YFSETQ.

The CDR3 loop is CAWNRQETQYF. The CDR3 DNA is TGTGCCTGGAATAGACAAGAGACCCAGTACTTC. The V gene is TRBV30, the J gene TRBJ2-5; no clear D. The CDR3 spans 11 residues. Germline CDR1 is GTSNPN and CDR2 is SVGIG (reference sequence). Trimming removed 4 bases at V and 2 bases at J, with 5 bases between.

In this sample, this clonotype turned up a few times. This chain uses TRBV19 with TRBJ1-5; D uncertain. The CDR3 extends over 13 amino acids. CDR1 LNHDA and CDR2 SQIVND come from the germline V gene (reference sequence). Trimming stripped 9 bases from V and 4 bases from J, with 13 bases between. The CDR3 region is CASQQGGNQPQHF. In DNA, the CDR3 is TGTGCCAGCCAACAAGGAGGGAATCAGCCCCAGCATTTT.

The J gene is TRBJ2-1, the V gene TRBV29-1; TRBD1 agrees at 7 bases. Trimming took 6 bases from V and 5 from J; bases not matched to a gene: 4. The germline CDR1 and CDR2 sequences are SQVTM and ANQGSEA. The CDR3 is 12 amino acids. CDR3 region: CSVQGQHNEQFF. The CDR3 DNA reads TGCAGCGTACAGGGACAGCACAATGAGCAGTTCTTC.